The TCR beta chain described here comes from a study of beta chain features in type 1 diabetes. This clone was detected only a few times. What it binds is unknown. cDNA synthesis used the whole RNA isolate, giving expressed TCRB sequences. Method: immunoSEQ multiplex PCR; TCRdb's copy keeps in-frame clones and lacks some. The sample lists 40,000 to 45,000 clones, roughly 49% occurring once. Study-wide findings and caveats: Shortening of TCRB CDR3s, moderate but significant, appeared in all four CD4+ subsets of Type 1 diabetes patients. Compared with healthy donors, patients appeared to share more similar naive, central memory and regulatory TCRB repertoires.

Every donor provided one heparinised blood draw, which averaged about 120 mL. Post-sort purity exceeded 95% for all sorted populations. In germline, CDR1 is ENHRY, CDR2 SYGVKD. The CDR3 sequence is 14 residues long. With V trimmed by 4 bases and J by 8 bases, 8 bases remained unmatched. The clonotype comes from a woman under 30 in good health. This rearrangement joins TRBV10-3 to TRBJ1-2; the match to TRBD1 covers 9 bases. The sample consisted of Tregs from blood. The DNA for the CDR3 is TGTGCCATCAGTGGGGGACAGGGAGGACGCGGCTACACCTTC. The encoded protein is CAISGGQGGRGYTF.